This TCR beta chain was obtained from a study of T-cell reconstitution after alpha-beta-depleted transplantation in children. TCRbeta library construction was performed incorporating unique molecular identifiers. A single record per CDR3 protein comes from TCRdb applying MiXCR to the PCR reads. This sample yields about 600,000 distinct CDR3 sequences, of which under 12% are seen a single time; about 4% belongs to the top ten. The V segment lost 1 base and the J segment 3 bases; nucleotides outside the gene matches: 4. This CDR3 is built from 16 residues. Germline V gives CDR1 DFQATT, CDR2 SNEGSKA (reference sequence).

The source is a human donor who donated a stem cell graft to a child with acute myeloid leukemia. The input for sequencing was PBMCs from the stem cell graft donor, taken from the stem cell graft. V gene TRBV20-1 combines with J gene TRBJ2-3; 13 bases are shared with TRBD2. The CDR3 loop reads CSARVQLAGGTDTQYF. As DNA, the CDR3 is TGCAGTGCTAGAGTACAACTAGCGGGAGGGACAGATACGCAGTATTTT.